One sample yielded the 29 T cell receptor beta chains listed below, sequenced in a study of blood T cell repertoires in COVID-19. The protocol was immunoSEQ multiplex PCR, while the TCRdb copy is restricted to in-frame clones and leaves out a portion. The data show a few hundred thousand clones, with around 83% seen just once and roughly 1.1% held by the top ten. Sequenced material: peripheral blood. Source of these receptors: a woman aged 50 to 60 with acute or convalescent COVID-19.

On this clone: Additional DNA sequences in this sample encode the identical CDR3. This chain uses TRBV7-2 with TRBJ1-1; D perhaps matches TRBD1 (5 bases). V lost 3 bases, J lost 1 base, and 12 bases lay in between. The CDR3 runs to 15 residues. Germline lookup yields CDR1 SGHTA and CDR2 FQGNSA. The CDR3 reads CASSLGGGRNTEAFF. The CDR3 region has the DNA TGTGCCAGCAGCTTGGGGGGAGGGAGGAACACTGAAGCTTTCTTT.

The V and J genes are TRBV19 and TRBJ2-7; 7 nucleotides match TRBD2. The V and J ends lost 6 bases and 7 bases, in that order; junction bases with no gene match: 6. This CDR3 comprises 12 residues. From germline, CDR1 is LNHDA and CDR2 SQIVND (reference sequence). CDR3 nucleotides: TGTGCCAGTAGCCCGACGGGGGGTGAGCAGTACGTC. Protein product: CASSPTGGEQYV.

V usage is TRBV5-1 and J usage is TRBJ1-2; perhaps TRBD1 as D (6 bases). Germline V gene lookup returns CDR1 SGHRS and CDR2 YFSETQ. CDR3 length equals 14 residues. Trimming pared 4 bases from V and 5 bases from J, leaving 15 bases between. Here the CDR3 reads CASSPWTASYGYTF. In nucleotides, the CDR3 is TGCGCCAGCAGCCCCTGGACAGCCTCGTATGGCTACACCTTC.

The CDR3 loop is CASSSGLLASTDTQYF. The CDR3, as DNA: TGTGCCAGCAGTTCGGGACTTCTTGCTAGCACAGATACGCAGTATTTT. This chain uses TRBV5-4 with TRBJ2-3; maybe TRBD2 (6 bases). The CDR3 extends over 16 amino acids. V lost 5 bases and J 0 bases, leaving 16 bases between the germline ends. Germline CDR1 and CDR2: SGHNT and YYREEE (reference sequence).

This chain joins TRBV9 and TRBJ2-1; possible D gene TRBD1, 5 bases. Between the trimmed V and J ends, which lost 2 bases and 6 bases, there was a span of 12 bases. This CDR3 spans 14 amino acids. Germline V gives CDR1 SGDLS, CDR2 YYNGEE. CDR3 loop: CASSVGQTRNEQFF. CDR3 DNA sequence: TGTGCCAGCAGCGTGGGGCAGACGCGCAATGAGCAGTTCTTC.

This clone was recorded only once. The chain uses TRBV28 and TRBJ1-1; the D gene is possibly TRBD1 (5 bases). The V gene's germline CDR1 is MDHEN and CDR2 SYDVKM. Trimming took off 7 bases at V and 5 bases at J, with 11 bases between the two ends. The CDR3 is made up of 12 amino acids. The CDR3 here is CASILGGTEAFF. CDR3 nucleotides: TGTGCCAGCATCCTGGGGGGGACTGAAGCTTTCTTT. Drawing the rest from reference TRBV28 and TRBJ1-1, the complete variable domain is DVKVTQSSRYLVKRTGEKVFLECVQDMDHENMFWYRQDPGLGLRLIYFSYDVKMKEKGDIPEGYSVSREKKERFSLILESASTNQTSMYLCASILGGTEAFFGQGTRLTVV.

V and J are TRBV18 and TRBJ1-2, with D possibly TRBD1 on 5 matching bases. This CDR3 contains 16 residues. Germline loops: CDR1 KGHSH, CDR2 LQKENI. The ends were cut back, 1 base at V and 5 bases at J, with 17 bases in the middle. The CDR3 sequence is CASSPLETALTYGYTF. The CDR3, as DNA: TGTGCCAGCTCACCACTAGAGACAGCCCTAACTTATGGCTACACCTTC. Full variable domain (rest looked up from reference TRBV18 and TRBJ1-2): NAGVMQNPRHLVRRRGQEARLRCSPMKGHSHVYWYRQLPEEGLKFMVYLQKENIIDESGMPKERFSAEFPKEGPSILRIQQVVRGDSAAYFCASSPLETALTYGYTFGSGTRLTVV.

In this sample, this clone turned up a few times. The chain couples TRBV19 to TRBJ1-2, with 8 positions matching TRBD1. CDR1 is LNHDA and CDR2 is SQIVND in the germline V gene (reference sequence). Trimming cost V 4 bases and J 8 bases; bases outside gene matches: 9. The CDR3 extends over 14 amino acids. The CDR3, as DNA: TGTGCCAGTAGTACCCGGACAGGGTTGGGCGGCTACACCTTC. It encodes CASSTRTGLGGYTF.

V and J are TRBV28 and TRBJ2-7, with D perhaps TRBD1 (5 bases). Trimming stripped 3 bases from V and 1 base from J, with 13 bases between. There are 15 residues in the CDR3. Germline-derived CDR1 and CDR2 are MDHEN and SYDVKM. The CDR3 sequence is CASSFQGSGSYEQYF. CDR3 bases: TGTGCCAGCAGTTTTCAGGGATCCGGATCCTACGAGCAGTACTTC.

Only a few counts were recorded for this clone. The chain combines TRBV6-1 with TRBJ2-5; D may be TRBD2 (6 bases). CDR1 and CDR2 from the germline V gene are MNHNS and SASEGT. This CDR3 region has 14 residues. The V and J ends lost 5 bases and 4 bases respectively, with 14 bases between them. CDR3 region: CASSRDLRGETQYF. DNA for the CDR3: TGTGCCAGCAGTAGGGACTTGAGGGGAGAGACCCAGTACTTC.

This sequence joins TRBV3-1 (or the pseudogene TRBV3-2) and TRBJ2-2, with TRBD2 identical over 10 bases. Losses at the gene ends were 6 bases for V and 4 bases for J; bases not matched to a gene: 8. This CDR3 region has 16 residues. Germline V CDR1 and CDR2: LGHDT, YNNKEL (reference sequence). The DNA of the CDR3 is TGTGCCAGCAGTCCTAGCGGGGGTGGGACCACCGGGGAGCTGTTTTTT. Translated, it gives CASSPSGGGTTGELFF.

The rearrangement uses TRBV20-1 and TRBJ1-1; a possible D gene is TRBD1 (5 bases). This CDR3 spans 14 amino acids. CDR1 is DFQATT, CDR2 SNEGSKA, per germline (reference sequence). Trimming cost V 4 bases and J 5 bases, with 17 bases left between them. In DNA form, the CDR3 reads TGCAGTGCTAATGATTGGCAGGGTGAAACTGAAGCTTTCTTT. Translation gives CSANDWQGETEAFF.

This rearrangement joins TRBV2 to TRBJ1-5; tentatively, D is TRBD1 (6 bases). CDR1 and CDR2 (germline): SNHLY, FYNNEI. Between the trimmed V and J ends, which lost 5 bases and 4 bases, there was a span of 12 bases. CDR3 length: 14 residues. The CDR3 coding sequence is TGTGCCAGCAGTATCGACAGGCGGAATCAGCCCCAGCATTTT. Translating gives CASSIDRRNQPQHF.

J is TRBJ2-3 and V is TRBV4-3; 9 bases align to TRBD1. The V and J ends lost 0 bases and 7 bases, in that order; junction bases with no gene match: 14. This CDR3 comprises 18 residues. Germline-derived CDR1 and CDR2 are LGHNA and YSLEER. The DNA for the CDR3 is TGCGCCAGCAGCCAAGATCGGGGACAGGGAGCCAACGAGTATACGCAGTATTTT. Translation gives CASSQDRGQGANEYTQYF.

The chain is built from TRBV19 and TRBJ1-5; D is unclear. Germline V CDR1 and CDR2: LNHDA, SQIVND (reference sequence). The V end lost 5 bases, the J end lost 2 bases, and 10 bases lay between the germline ends. The CDR3 contains 14 residues. In DNA, the CDR3 is TGTGCCAGTAGTGACTTATTTCGCAATCAGCCCCAGCATTTT. Amino acid sequence: CASSDLFRNQPQHF.

This clone has just a few counts. Other DNA sequences of this sample code for an identical CDR3. The gene calls are TRBV9 and TRBJ2-1; D ambiguous. From germline, CDR1 is SGDLS and CDR2 YYNGEE. The CDR3 covers 12 residues. The V end lost 0 bases, the J end lost 9 bases, and 7 bases lay between the germline ends. The DNA for the CDR3 is TGTGCCAGCAGCGTAGACCGAGGTGAGCAGTTCTTC. Protein product: CASSVDRGEQFF.

The CDR3 DNA reads as TGTGCCTGGAGTCTAGTCCGAGCGAACTCACCCCTCCACTTT. Translating gives CAWSLVRANSPLHF. The chain couples TRBV30 to TRBJ1-6, with D unresolved. Germline assignment: CDR1 GTSNPN and CDR2 SVGIG (reference sequence). The V end lost 2 bases, the J end lost 10 bases, and 15 bases lay between the germline ends. This CDR3 spans 14 amino acids.

This chain links TRBV10-3 with TRBJ1-1; the match to TRBD1 covers 7 bases. The ends lost 0 bases at V and 2 bases at J; junction bases unmatched: 9. The CDR3 has 17 residues. From germline, CDR1 is ENHRY and CDR2 SYGVKD. The CDR3 spells CAISESIARGSNTEAFF. CDR3 in DNA: TGTGCCATCAGTGAGTCGATTGCCAGGGGGTCCAACACTGAAGCTTTCTTT.

This chain uses TRBV18 with TRBJ2-3; a possible D gene is TRBD1 (6 bases). This CDR3 has 15 amino acids. V was trimmed by 4 bases and J by 0 bases, leaving 11 bases between them. Germline V gene data show CDR1 as KGHSH and CDR2 as LQKENI. The CDR3 loop is CASSLSQGSTDTQYF. As DNA, the CDR3 is TGTGCCAGCTCACTAAGTCAGGGGAGCACAGATACGCAGTATTTT.

This chain uses TRBV19 with TRBJ1-2; no clear D. Trimming left V 3 bases short and J 2 bases short, with 10 bases between. Germline CDR1 is LNHDA and CDR2 is SQIVND (reference sequence). The CDR3 consists of 14 residues. The CDR3 DNA reads as TGTGCCAGTAGTATGGTGGGCAGAAACTATGGCTACACCTTC. Translated, it gives CASSMVGRNYGYTF.

The rearrangement uses TRBV10-2 and TRBJ1-6; TRBD1 matches 9 bases. V trimming: 4 bases; J trimming: 6 bases; junction bases outside the gene matches: 1. The CDR3 is 14 residues long. CDR1 is WSHSY, CDR2 SAAADI, per germline. This chain's CDR3 is CASSAGQGNSPLHF. CDR3 DNA sequence: TGCGCCAGCAGTGCGGGACAGGGTAATTCACCCCTCCACTTT.

This sequence joins TRBV7-3 and TRBJ1-1; D unresolved. The CDR3 consists of 15 residues. Germline CDR1 and CDR2: SGHTA and FQGTGA. V lost 5 bases, J lost 5 bases, and 18 bases lay in between. In DNA form, the CDR3 reads TGTGCCAGCAGCCCGTATTCCGGACGGGGAACTGAAGCTTTCTTT. It codes for CASSPYSGRGTEAFF.

The J gene is TRBJ2-7, the V gene TRBV18, with 11 bases that match TRBD1. The germline V gene has CDR1 KGHSH and CDR2 LQKENI. CDR3 size: 13 residues. The V gene end was trimmed by 4 bases and the J gene end by 5 bases; junction bases not matched to a gene: 1. The CDR3 DNA reads TGTGCCAGCTCACGGGACAGGGGGAACGAGCAGTACTTC. Protein: CASSRDRGNEQYF.

This clone came up a few times. This chain joins TRBV5-6 and TRBJ2-7; possibly TRBD2 for D (5 bases). The CDR3 has 14 amino acids. The germline V gene has CDR1 SGHDT and CDR2 YYEEEE. Trimming took 1 base from V and 9 from J, leaving 17 bases between them. CDR3 in DNA: TGTGCCAGCAGCTTGTCAACTACCGCTCGGGGGCAGTACTTC. It translates to CASSLSTTARGQYF.

This clone appeared a single time. The V gene is TRBV6-5, the J gene TRBJ1-2, with 8 bases aligning to TRBD1. With 10 bases clipped from V and 6 bases from J, the junction kept 7 bases outside the gene matches. The CDR3 sequence is 12 residues long. Looked up from germline, CDR1 is MNHEY and CDR2 is SVGAGI. CDR3 sequence reads: CANSDRANGYTF. The CDR3, as DNA: TGTGCCAACTCGGACAGGGCGAATGGCTACACCTTC.

In its sample, this clone was seen a few times. V gene TRBV5-1 combines with J gene TRBJ2-7; maybe TRBD1 (5 bases). Trimming removed 1 base at V and 3 bases at J, with 11 bases between. Germline V gene lookup returns CDR1 SGHRS and CDR2 YFSETQ. This CDR3 has 14 residues. The DNA for the CDR3 is TGCGCCAGCAGCTTGCAAGCAGGGAACTACGAGCAGTACTTC. Protein product: CASSLQAGNYEQYF.

The chain employs TRBV23-1 and TRBJ1-2, with 7 bases aligning to TRBD1. TRBV23-1 is sorted into the ORF group, with uncertain function. The trim removed 0 bases at V and 3 bases at J, leaving 1 base unmatched. The CDR3 loop spans 14 amino acids. The CDR3 region has the DNA TGCGCCAGCAGTCAATCGACAGGGCACTATGGCTACACCTTC. Encoded protein: CASSQSTGHYGYTF.

V usage is TRBV19 and J usage is TRBJ1-5; maybe TRBD1 (5 bases). Looked up from germline, CDR1 is LNHDA and CDR2 is SQIVND (reference sequence). The CDR3 covers 13 residues. V dropped 4 bases and J dropped 4 bases, with 8 bases sitting between them. The chain's CDR3 is CASSKTENQPQHF. The CDR3 coding sequence is TGTGCCAGTAGTAAGACAGAAAATCAGCCCCAGCATTTT.

The chain combines TRBV7-2 with TRBJ2-1; D uncertain. The germline gives CDR1 SGHTA, CDR2 FQGNSA. Trimming took 9 bases from V and 3 from J, leaving 15 bases between them. This CDR3 contains 14 residues. CDR3 DNA: TGTGCCAGTCTCGGTGGTATCGTCTACAATGAGCAGTTCTTC. This encodes CASLGGIVYNEQFF.